Following are 13 T cell receptor beta chains from one sample sequenced in a study of identical twins. TCRdb re-called the 5' RACE reads with MiXCR, one entry per CDR3 protein. In the table there are approximately 600,000 distinct CDR3 sequences, just over 7% of which are singletons. The data were also submitted as part of a second study, on yellow fever vaccine responses in identical twins.

Sequencing input: PBMCs. These receptors were taken from a woman younger than 30 in good health.

This clonotype was detected only a few times. The chain links TRBV20-1 to TRBJ2-1; D is ambiguous. CDR3 size: 13 residues. The V end lost 7 bases, the J end lost 8 bases, and 18 bases lay between the germline ends. Germline V gene lookup returns CDR1 DFQATT and CDR2 SNEGSKA (reference sequence). The DNA for the CDR3 is TGCAGTGTACGACTGGTGCCCGTGCATGAGCAGTTCTTC. This translates into CSVRLVPVHEQFF.

Ten or more counts support this clonotype. V usage is TRBV5-5 and J usage is TRBJ2-1; D ambiguous. The CDR3 has 14 residues. Trimming took 1 base from V and 1 from J, leaving 6 bases between them. The V gene's germline CDR1 is SGHKS and CDR2 YYEKEE (reference sequence). The CDR3 DNA follows: TGTGCCAGCAGCTTGTTCGAGTCCTACAATGAGCAGTTCTTC. This translates into CASSLFESYNEQFF.

The V gene is TRBV3-1, the J gene TRBJ2-7; D not certain. V lost 1 base and J 2 bases, leaving 12 bases between the germline ends. Germline V gives CDR1 LGHDT, CDR2 YNNKEL (reference sequence). This CDR3 is 15 amino acids long. The CDR3 reads CASSQVNANTYEQYF. The CDR3 nucleotides are TGTGCCAGCAGCCAAGTTAATGCGAACACCTACGAGCAGTACTTC.

The chain uses TRBV15 and TRBJ2-7; 9 nucleotides align to TRBD2. Per the germline V gene, CDR1 is LNHNV and CDR2 is YYDKDF (reference sequence). V was clipped by 6 bases and J by 2 bases; unmatched bases: 14. This CDR3 is 17 amino acids long. CDR3: CATSHRPRSGRPYEQYF. The CDR3 coding sequence is TGTGCCACCAGTCACCGTCCACGGAGCGGGAGGCCCTACGAGCAGTACTTC.

V gene TRBV11-2 combines with J gene TRBJ1-2; D perhaps matches TRBD1 (5 bases). The CDR3 covers 16 residues. Trimming removed 1 base from V and 8 bases from J, with 20 bases in between. Per germline, CDR1 SGHAT and CDR2 FQNNGV. The CDR3 sequence is CASSLGRGGRLGGYTF. In DNA form, the CDR3 reads TGTGCCAGCAGCTTAGGGAGGGGCGGGCGTCTAGGAGGCTACACCTTC.

The chain recombines TRBV21-1 with TRBJ2-1; TRBD1 is the table's D call, not checked against the DNA. TRBV21-1 is termed a pseudogene. CDR3 length equals 14 residues. The CDR3 coding sequence is TGTGCCAGCACCGGTCCAGGGGCCAGCAATGAGCAGTTCTTC. Encoded protein: CASTGPGASNEQFF.

The chain employs TRBV4-2 and TRBJ2-5; 8 nucleotides align to TRBD1. CDR1 is LGHNA and CDR2 is YNFKEQ in the germline V gene. CDR3 length equals 16 residues. Losses at the gene ends were 0 bases for V and 4 bases for J; bases not matched to a gene: 7. The CDR3 DNA follows: TGTGCCAGCAGCCAAGATAGGGGTACAGGGGGAGAGACCCAGTACTTC. Translating gives CASSQDRGTGGETQYF.

This clonotype was seen repeatedly, ten times or more. This likely comes from a read error, as the CDR3 has no conserved phenylalanine or tryptophan at its end. The limits of the CDR3 on the DNA are not certain, so only TCRdb's listed CDR3 is given. V gene TRBV6-6 combines with J gene TRBJ2-1; TRBD1, the table's D call, lacks a check against the DNA. The CDR3 is 13 residues long, counting both termini. The germline CDR1 and CDR2 sequences are MNHNY and SVGAGI (reference sequence). CDR3: CASSYSTGGIPRV.

This rearrangement joins TRBV4-1 to TRBJ1-1; no clear D. Trimming cost V 0 bases and J 0 bases, with 8 bases left between them. The CDR3 runs 15 residues. Germline CDR1 reads MGHRA; CDR2 reads YSYEKL. This chain's CDR3 is CASSQDAAMNTEAFF. Written as DNA, the CDR3 is TGCGCCAGCAGCCAAGATGCAGCGATGAACACTGAAGCTTTCTTT.

This clonotype came up a few times. The V call is TRBV28, the J call TRBJ1-1; D ambiguous. Trimming cost V 5 bases and J 1 base, with 11 bases left between them. CDR1 and CDR2 (germline): MDHEN, SYDVKM. The CDR3 spans 14 residues. The CDR3 here is CASSRNYKNTEAFF. The CDR3 DNA sequence: TGTGCCAGCAGTCGCAATTATAAGAACACTGAAGCTTTCTTT.

The chain employs TRBV15 and TRBJ2-2; 8 bases line up with TRBD2. The CDR3 is 15 amino acids. Germline V CDR1 and CDR2: LNHNV, YYDKDF (reference sequence). The V and J ends lost 0 bases and 3 bases, in that order; junction bases with no gene match: 0. CDR3 sequence: CATSREAGDTGELFF. The CDR3 coding sequence is TGTGCCACCAGCAGAGAAGCGGGGGACACCGGGGAGCTGTTTTTT.

This clonotype was picked up a small number of times. The chain joins TRBV7-9 to TRBJ2-1; 8 nucleotides line up with TRBD2. The germline gives CDR1 SEHNR, CDR2 FQNEAQ (reference sequence). V dropped 5 bases and J dropped 6; count of bases not matched to a gene: 6. The CDR3 runs 14 residues. The CDR3 DNA reads as TGTGCCAGCAGCCGGGAGGGCAAGGGCAATGAGCAGTTCTTC. Its protein is CASSREGKGNEQFF.

This clonotype has a count of ten or more. CDR3 in DNA: TGCGCCAGCAGCCAAGATCGGTGGCAGGACTCCCCCACAGATACGCAGTATTTT. It specifies CASSQDRWQDSPTDTQYF. V is TRBV4-1 and J is TRBJ2-3; D may be TRBD2 (5 bases). The CDR3 sequence is 18 residues long. Trimming left V 0 bases short and J 2 bases short, with 18 bases between. The germline gives CDR1 MGHRA, CDR2 YSYEKL.